The T cell receptor (beta chain) described here comes from a study of T cells in Graves' hyperthyroidism and ophthalmopathy. The CDR3 covers 16 residues. Deletions cut 5 bases from V and 3 bases from J, with 19 bases between. Germline lookup yields CDR1 MNHNS and CDR2 SASEGT. This clonotype was recorded many times. RNA transcripts yielded amplified TCR beta CDR3 regions. RT-PCR in the first round (using the HTBI primer set) targeted the TCR CDR3. TCRdb passed the multiplex PCR reads through MiXCR, listing each CDR3 protein once. Here the sample spans a few hundred thousand distinct CDR3 sequences, less than 20% being singletons.

This TCR derives from a woman between 50 and 59 years old with Graves' hyperthyroidism. The chain couples TRBV6-1 to TRBJ1-2; no firm D call. Input material: blood. CDR3 coding DNA: TGTGCCAGCAGTTTTCTGTGGGGTTCGACGGACTATGGCTACACCTTC. It specifies CASSFLWGSTDYGYTF.